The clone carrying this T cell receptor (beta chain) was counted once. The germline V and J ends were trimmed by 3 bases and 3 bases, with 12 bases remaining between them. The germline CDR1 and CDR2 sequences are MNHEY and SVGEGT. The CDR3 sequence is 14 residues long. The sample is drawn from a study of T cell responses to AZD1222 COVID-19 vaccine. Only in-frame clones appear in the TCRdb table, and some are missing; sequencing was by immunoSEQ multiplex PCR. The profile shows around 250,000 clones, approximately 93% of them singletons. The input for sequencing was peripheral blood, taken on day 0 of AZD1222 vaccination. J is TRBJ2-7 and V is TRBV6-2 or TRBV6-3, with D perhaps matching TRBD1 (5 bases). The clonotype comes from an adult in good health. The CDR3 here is CASSYWQGYYEQYF. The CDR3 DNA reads TGTGCCAGCAGTTATTGGCAGGGATACTACGAGCAGTACTTC.